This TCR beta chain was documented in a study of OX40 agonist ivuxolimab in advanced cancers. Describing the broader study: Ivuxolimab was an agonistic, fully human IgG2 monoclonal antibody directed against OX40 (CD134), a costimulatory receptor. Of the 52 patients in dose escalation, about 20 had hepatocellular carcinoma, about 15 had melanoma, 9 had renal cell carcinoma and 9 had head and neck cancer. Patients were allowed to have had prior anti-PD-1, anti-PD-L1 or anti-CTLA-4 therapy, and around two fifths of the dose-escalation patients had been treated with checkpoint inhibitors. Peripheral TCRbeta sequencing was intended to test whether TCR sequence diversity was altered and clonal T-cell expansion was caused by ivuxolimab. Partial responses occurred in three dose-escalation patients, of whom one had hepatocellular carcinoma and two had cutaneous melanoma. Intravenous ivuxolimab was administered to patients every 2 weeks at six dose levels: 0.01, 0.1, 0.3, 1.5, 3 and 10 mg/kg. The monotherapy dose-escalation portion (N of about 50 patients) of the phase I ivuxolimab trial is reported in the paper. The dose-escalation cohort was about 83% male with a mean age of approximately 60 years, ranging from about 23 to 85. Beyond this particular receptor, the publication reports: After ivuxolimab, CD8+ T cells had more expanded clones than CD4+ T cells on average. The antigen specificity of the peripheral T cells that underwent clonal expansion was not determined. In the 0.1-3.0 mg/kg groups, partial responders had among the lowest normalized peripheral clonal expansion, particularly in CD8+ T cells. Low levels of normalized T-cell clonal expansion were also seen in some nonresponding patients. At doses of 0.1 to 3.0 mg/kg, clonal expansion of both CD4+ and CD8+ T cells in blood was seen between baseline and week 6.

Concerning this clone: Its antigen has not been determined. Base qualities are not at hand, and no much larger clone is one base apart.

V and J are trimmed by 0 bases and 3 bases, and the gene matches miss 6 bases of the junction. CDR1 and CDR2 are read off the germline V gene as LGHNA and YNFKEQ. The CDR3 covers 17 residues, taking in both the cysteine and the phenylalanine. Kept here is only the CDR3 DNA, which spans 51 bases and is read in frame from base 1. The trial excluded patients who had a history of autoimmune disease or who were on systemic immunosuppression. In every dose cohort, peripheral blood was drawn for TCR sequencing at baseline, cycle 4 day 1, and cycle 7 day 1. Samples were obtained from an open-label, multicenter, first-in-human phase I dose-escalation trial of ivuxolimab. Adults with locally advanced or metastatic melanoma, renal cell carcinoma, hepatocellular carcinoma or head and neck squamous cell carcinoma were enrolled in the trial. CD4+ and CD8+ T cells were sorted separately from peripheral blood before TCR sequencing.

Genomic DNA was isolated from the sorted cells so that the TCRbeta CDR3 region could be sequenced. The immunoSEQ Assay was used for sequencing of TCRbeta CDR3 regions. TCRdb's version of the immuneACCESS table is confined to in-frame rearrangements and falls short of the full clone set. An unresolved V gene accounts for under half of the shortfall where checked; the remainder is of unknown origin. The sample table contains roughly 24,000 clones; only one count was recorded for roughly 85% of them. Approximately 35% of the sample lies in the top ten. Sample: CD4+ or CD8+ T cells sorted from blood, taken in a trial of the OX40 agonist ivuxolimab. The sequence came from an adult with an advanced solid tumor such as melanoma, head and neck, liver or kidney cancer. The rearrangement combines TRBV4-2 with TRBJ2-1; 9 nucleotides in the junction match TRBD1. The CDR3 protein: CASSQEPGQGHYNEQFF. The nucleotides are TGTGCCAGCAGCCAAGAACCGGGACAGGGACACTACAATGAGCAGTTCTTC.